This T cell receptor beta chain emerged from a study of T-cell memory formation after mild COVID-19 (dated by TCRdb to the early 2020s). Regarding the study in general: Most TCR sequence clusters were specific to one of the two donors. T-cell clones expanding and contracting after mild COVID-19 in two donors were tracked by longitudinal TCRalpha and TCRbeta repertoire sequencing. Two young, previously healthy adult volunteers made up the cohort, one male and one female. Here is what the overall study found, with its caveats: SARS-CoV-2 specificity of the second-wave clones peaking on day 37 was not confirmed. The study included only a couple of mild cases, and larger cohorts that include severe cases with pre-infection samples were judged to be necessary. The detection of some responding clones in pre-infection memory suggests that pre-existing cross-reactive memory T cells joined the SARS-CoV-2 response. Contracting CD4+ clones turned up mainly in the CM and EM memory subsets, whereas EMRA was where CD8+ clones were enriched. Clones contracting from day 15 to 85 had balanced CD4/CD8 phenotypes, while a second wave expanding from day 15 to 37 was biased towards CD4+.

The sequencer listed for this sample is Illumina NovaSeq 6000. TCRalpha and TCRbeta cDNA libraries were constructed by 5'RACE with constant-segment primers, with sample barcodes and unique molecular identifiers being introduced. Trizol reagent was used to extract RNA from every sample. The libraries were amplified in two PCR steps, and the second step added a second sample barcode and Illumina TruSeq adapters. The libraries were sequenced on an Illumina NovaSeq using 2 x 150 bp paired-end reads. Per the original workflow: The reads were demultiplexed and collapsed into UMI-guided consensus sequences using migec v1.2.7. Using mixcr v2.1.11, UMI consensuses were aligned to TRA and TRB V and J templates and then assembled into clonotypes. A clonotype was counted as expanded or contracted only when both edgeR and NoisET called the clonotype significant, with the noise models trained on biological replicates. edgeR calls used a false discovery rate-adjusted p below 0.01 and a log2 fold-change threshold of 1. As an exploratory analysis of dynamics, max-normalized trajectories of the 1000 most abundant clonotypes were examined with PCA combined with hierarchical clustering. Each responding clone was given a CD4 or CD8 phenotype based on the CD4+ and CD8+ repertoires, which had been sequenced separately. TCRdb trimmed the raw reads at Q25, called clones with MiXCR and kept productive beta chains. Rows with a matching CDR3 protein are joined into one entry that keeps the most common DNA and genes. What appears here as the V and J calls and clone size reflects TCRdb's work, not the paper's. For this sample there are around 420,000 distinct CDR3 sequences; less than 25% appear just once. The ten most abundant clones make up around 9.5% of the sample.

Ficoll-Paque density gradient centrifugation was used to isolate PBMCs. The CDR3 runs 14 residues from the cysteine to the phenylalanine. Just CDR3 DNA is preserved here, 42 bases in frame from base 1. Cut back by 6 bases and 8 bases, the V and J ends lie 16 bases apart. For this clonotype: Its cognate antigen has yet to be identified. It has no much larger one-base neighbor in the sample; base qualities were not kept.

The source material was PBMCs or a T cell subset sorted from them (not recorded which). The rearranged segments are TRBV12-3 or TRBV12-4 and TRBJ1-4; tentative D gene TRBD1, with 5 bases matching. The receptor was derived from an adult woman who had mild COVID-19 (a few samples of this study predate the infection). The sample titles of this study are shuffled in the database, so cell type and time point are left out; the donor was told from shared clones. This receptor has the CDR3 CASRNTGPGEKLFF. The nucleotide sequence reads TGTGCCAGCAGAAATACAGGTCCAGGAGAAAAACTGTTTTTT.